The sequence of this T cell receptor (beta chain) was determined in a study of T cell responses to AZD1222 COVID-19 vaccine. From germline, CDR1 is GTSNPN and CDR2 SVGIG (reference sequence). There are 12 residues in the CDR3. V lost 4 bases to trimming and J lost 8 bases, with 12 bases between them. Study-wide findings and caveats: Among AZD1222 vaccinees, only 5 to 7 were seropositive at baseline. Unmutated variant regions are reportedly the target of nearly half of TCRs that are spike-specific.

Repertoires were generated with immunoSEQ multiplex PCR, while TCRdb's copy carries only in-frame clones and drops some. The sample has some 140,000 clones; around 90% are singletons. On this clone itself: Its antigen remains unidentified.

The chain carries TRBV30 and TRBJ2-1; D possibly corresponds to TRBD2 (5 bases). The source was peripheral blood, collected on day 0 of AZD1222 vaccination. This sequence was found in an adult in good health. CDR3 amino acids: CAWTGLSYEQFF. The CDR3 bases are TGTGCCTGGACCGGACTGTCTTATGAGCAGTTCTTC.